This entry is about one T cell receptor beta chain. These data come from a study of shared clonotypes between healthy human individuals. This CDR3 region has 15 residues. V shed 4 bases and J shed 0 bases, with 10 bases lying between them. Germline CDR1 and CDR2: SGHRS and YFSETQ. The protocol was immunoSEQ multiplex PCR, while the TCRdb copy is restricted to in-frame clones and leaves out a portion. There are a few million clones in the sample; approximately 96% occur only once, and over 0.1% lies in the top ten. The material sequenced was naive CD4+ T cells sorted from blood. This sample's subset: CD45RA+ positively selected. This clonotype was obtained from a man aged 18 to 29 in good health. The chain is built from TRBV5-1 and TRBJ2-2; the D gene is possibly TRBD1 (6 bases). CDR3 in amino acids: CASSGGQSNTGELFF. Written as DNA, the CDR3 is TGCGCCAGCAGCGGCGGACAGTCGAACACCGGGGAGCTGTTTTTT.